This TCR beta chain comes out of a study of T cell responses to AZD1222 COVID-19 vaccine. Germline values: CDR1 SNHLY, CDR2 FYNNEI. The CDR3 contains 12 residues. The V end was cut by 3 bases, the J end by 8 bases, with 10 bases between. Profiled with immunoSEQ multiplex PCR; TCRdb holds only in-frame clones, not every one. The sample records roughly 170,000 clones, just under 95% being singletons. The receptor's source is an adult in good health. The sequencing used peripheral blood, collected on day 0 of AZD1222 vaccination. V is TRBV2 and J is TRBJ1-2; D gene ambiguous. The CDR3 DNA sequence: TGTGCCAGCAGTGAGTTGTCATCCGGCTACACCTTC. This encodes CASSELSSGYTF.